Listed below are T cell receptor beta chains from one sample, sequenced in a study of human T cells and chemical hapten exposure. One entry per CDR3 protein, called by TCRdb with MiXCR from the RACE reads. The sample yields roughly 120,000 distinct CDR3 sequences, over 10% seen once. Source: whole blood, taken in connection with sensitization to the hapten diphenylcyclopropenone (DPC). The receptors here all came from a woman aged 50 to 60 with alopecia areata. Some clones in this sample may be carry-over from other donors' samples. Each CDR3 is given with its conserved first and last residue. D genes are given only for firm matches. Rows give clone size only sometimes, using once, few, many, or a class for an expanded clone.

CASSPDREVWFF,TGTGCCAGCAGTCCCGACAGGGAGGTTTGGTTCTTC,few,TRBJ2-1,TRBV28,-
CATSVRIREGCTEAFF,TGTGCCACCAGTGTCCGGATTAGGGAGGGGTGCACTGAAGCTTTCTTT,many,TRBJ1-1,TRBV24-1,-
CASSSSEGTEAFF,TGTGCCAGCAGTAGCTCCGAGGGGACTGAAGCTTTCTTT,-,TRBJ1-1,TRBV7-2,-
CASSLPKGSGDSPLHF,TGTGCCAGCAGTTTACCAAAGGGGAGTGGGGATTCACCCCTCCACTTT,-,TRBJ1-6,TRBV12-3/TRBV12-4,-
CASSLGGVVEKLFF,TGTGCCAGCAGTTTGGGAGGGGTAGTCGAAAAACTGTTTTTT,many,TRBJ1-4,TRBV28,-
CASSQEGGPSTDTQYF,TGCGCCAGCAGCCAAGAGGGGGGCCCTAGCACAGATACGCAGTATTTT,-,TRBJ2-3,TRBV4-1,-
CASSLESMGRLKEKLFF,TGTGCCAGCAGCTTAGAAAGTATGGGGCGGCTAAAGGAAAAACTGTTTTTT,-,TRBJ1-4,TRBV7-9,-
CASSLAGVTDTQYF,TGTGCCAGCAGTCTAGCGGGAGTCACAGATACGCAGTATTTT,many,TRBJ2-3,TRBV2,TRBD2
CSVGGQGVVIRSSTEAFF,TGCAGCGTTGGAGGACAGGGGGTTGTGATTAGGTCTAGCACTGAAGCTTTCTTT,few,TRBJ1-1,TRBV29-1,TRBD1
CASSVGQFTDTQYF,TGTGCCAGTAGTGTGGGACAGTTCACAGATACGCAGTATTTT,many,TRBJ2-3,TRBV19,TRBD1
CASRSGTGLFTDTQYF,TGTGCCAGCAGGTCCGGGACAGGGCTATTCACAGATACGCAGTATTTT,many,TRBJ2-3,TRBV28,TRBD1
CASSTSGPSYEQYF,TGTGCCAGCAGCACTAGCGGGCCCTCCTACGAGCAGTACTTC,many,TRBJ2-7,TRBV7-6,TRBD2
CASTQSGGLDQPQHF,TGTGCCAGCACGCAGTCGGGGGGCCTCGATCAGCCCCAGCATTTT,many,TRBJ1-5,TRBV12-3/TRBV12-4,-
CASRRGTSPPLEQYF,TGTGCCAGCCGCAGGGGGACTAGTCCCCCCCTCGAGCAGTACTTC,few,TRBJ2-7,TRBV2,-
CASSRKPGTGVYNEQFF,TGTGCCAGCAGCAGGAAGCCCGGGACAGGGGTTTACAATGAGCAGTTCTTC,few,TRBJ2-1,TRBV11-2,TRBD1
CASSFSGLIETQYF,TGTGCCAGCAGCTTTAGCGGGCTCATAGAGACCCAGTACTTC,few,TRBJ2-5,TRBV11-2,TRBD2
CASSTWTGAYEQYF,TGTGCCAGCAGCACATGGACAGGGGCCTACGAGCAGTACTTC,many,TRBJ2-7,TRBV7-9,TRBD1
CASSPQGRDYGYTF,TGTGCCAGCAGCCCCCAGGGCAGGGACTATGGCTACACCTTC,many,TRBJ1-2,TRBV12-3/TRBV12-4,-
CASSYVLAGGLNEQFF,TGTGCCAGCAGTTACGTCCTAGCGGGGGGGCTAAATGAGCAGTTCTTC,few,TRBJ2-1,TRBV6-6,TRBD2
CASSVDRDYEQYF,TGTGCCAGCAGCGTAGACAGGGACTACGAGCAGTACTTC,few,TRBJ2-7,TRBV7-6,TRBD1
CASSRIYGQPQHF,TGTGCCAGCAGTCGTATTTATGGTCAGCCCCAGCATTTT,many,TRBJ1-5,TRBV6-5,-
CASSAEANTEAFF,TGTGCCAGCAGTGCCGAGGCGAACACTGAAGCTTTCTTT,few,TRBJ1-1,TRBV6-1,-
CASQEDTLHGGYTF,TGTGCCAGCCAGGAAGACACCCTTCATGGAGGCTACACCTTC,few,TRBJ1-2,TRBV6-2/TRBV6-3,-
CSASWASGGNEQFF,TGCAGTGCTAGTTGGGCTAGCGGGGGAAATGAGCAGTTCTTC,few,TRBJ2-1,TRBV20-1,TRBD2
CASSLVGIGNQPQHF,TGTGCCAGCAGCTTGGTGGGGATTGGCAATCAGCCCCAGCATTTT,-,TRBJ1-5,TRBV5-5,-
CASTKGGTNTEAFF,TGTGCCAGCACTAAAGGGGGCACTAACACTGAAGCTTTCTTT,-,TRBJ1-1,TRBV7-9,TRBD1